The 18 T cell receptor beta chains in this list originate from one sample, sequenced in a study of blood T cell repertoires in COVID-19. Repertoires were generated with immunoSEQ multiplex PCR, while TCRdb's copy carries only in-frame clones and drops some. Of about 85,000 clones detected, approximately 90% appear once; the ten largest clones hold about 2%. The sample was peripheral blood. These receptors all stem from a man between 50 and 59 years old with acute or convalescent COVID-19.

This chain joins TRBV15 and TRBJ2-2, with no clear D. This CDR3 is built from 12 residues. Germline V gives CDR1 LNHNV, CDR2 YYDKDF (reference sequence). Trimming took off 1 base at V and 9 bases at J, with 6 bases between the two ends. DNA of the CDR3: TGTGCCACCAGCAGAGCTACTAGGGAGCTGTTTTTT. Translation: CATSRATRELFF.

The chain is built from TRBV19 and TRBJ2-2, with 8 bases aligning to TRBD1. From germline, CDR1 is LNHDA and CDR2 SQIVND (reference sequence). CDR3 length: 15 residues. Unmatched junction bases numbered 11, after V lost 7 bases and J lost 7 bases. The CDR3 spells CASNKGQGQVGELFF. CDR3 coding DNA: TGTGCCAGTAACAAAGGACAGGGCCAGGTCGGGGAGCTGTTTTTT.

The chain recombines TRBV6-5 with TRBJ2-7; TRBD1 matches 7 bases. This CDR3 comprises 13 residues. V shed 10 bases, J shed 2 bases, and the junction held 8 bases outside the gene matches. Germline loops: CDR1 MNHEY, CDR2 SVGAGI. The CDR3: CAIDRAKPYEQYV. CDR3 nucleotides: TGTGCCATCGACAGGGCAAAACCCTACGAGCAGTACGTC.

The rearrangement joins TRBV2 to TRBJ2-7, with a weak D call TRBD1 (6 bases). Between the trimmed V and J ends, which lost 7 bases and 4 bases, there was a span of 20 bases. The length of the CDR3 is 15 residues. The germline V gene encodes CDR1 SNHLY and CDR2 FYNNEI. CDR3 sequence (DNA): TGTGCCAGCAAAAAGGTACGGGACACCTCTTACGAGCAGTACTTC. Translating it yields CASKKVRDTSYEQYF.

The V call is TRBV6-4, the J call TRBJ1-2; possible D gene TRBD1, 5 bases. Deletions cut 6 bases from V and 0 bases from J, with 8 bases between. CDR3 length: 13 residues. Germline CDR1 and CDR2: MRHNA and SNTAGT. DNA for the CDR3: TGTGCCAGCAGGGAGACAGCTAACTATGGCTACACCTTC. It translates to CASRETANYGYTF.

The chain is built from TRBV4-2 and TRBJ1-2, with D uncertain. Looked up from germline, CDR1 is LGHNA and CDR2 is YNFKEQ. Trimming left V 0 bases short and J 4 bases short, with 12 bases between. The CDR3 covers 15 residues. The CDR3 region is CASSQDMWAAYGYTF. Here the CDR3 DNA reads TGTGCCAGCAGCCAAGATATGTGGGCAGCCTATGGCTACACCTTC.

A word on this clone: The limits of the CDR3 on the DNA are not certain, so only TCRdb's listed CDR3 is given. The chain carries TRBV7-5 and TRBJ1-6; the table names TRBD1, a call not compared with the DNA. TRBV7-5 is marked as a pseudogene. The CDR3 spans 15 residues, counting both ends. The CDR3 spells CARSSWGRGNSPLHF.

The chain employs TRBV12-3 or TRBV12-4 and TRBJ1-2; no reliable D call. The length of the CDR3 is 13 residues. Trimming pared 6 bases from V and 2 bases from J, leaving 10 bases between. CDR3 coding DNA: TGTGCCAGCAGACCCGACGGGAACTATGGCTACACCTTC. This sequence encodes CASRPDGNYGYTF.

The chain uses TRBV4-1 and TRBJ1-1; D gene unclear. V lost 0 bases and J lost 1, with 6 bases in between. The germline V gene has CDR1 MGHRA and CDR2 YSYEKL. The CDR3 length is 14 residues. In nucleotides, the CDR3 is TGCGCCAGCAGCCAAGAGAAAGCGAACACTGAAGCTTTCTTT. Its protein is CASSQEKANTEAFF.

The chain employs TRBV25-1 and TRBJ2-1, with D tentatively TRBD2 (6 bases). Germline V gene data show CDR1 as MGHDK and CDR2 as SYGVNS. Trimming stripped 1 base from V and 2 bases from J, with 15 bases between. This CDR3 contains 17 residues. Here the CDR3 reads CASSESLGAGPYNEQFF. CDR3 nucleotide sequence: TGTGCCAGCAGTGAATCGCTGGGAGCGGGTCCCTACAATGAGCAGTTCTTC.

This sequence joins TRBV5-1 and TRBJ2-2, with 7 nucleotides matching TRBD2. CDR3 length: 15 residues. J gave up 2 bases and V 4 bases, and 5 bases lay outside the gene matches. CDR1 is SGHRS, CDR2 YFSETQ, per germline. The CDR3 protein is CASSPGTTNTGELFF. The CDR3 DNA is TGCGCCAGCAGCCCCGGGACTACAAACACCGGGGAGCTGTTTTTT.

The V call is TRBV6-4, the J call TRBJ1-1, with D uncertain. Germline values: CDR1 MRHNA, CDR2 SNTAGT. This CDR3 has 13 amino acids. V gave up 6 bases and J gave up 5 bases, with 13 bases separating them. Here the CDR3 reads CASSQTRDTEAFF. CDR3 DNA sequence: TGTGCCAGCAGCCAGACACGGGATACTGAAGCTTTCTTT.

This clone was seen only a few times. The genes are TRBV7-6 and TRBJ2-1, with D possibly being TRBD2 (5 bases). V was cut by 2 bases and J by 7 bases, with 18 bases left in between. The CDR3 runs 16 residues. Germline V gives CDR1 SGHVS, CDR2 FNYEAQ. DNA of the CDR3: TGTGCCAGCAGCTTATTTCGGGGTTTGGAGAGGAATGAGCAGTTCTTC. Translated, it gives CASSLFRGLERNEQFF.

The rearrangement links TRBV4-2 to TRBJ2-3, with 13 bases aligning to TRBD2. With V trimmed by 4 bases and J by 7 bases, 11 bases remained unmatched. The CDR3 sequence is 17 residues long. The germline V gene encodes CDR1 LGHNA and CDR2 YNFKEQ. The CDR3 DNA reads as TGTGCCAGCAGCCCTCAGGCGACTAGCGGGGGGTTGAATACGCAGTATTTT. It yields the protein CASSPQATSGGLNTQYF.

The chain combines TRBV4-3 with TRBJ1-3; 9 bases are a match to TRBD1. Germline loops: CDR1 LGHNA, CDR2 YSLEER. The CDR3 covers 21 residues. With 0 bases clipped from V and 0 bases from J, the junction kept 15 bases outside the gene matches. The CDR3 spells CASSQDWYPGQGANSGNTIYF. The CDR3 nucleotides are TGCGCCAGCAGCCAAGATTGGTACCCGGGACAGGGAGCAAACTCTGGAAACACCATATATTTT.

CDR3 DNA sequence: TGTGCCAGCAGCCCTACTTGGGGAGACAATGAGCAGTTCTTC. This gives the protein CASSPTWGDNEQFF. The J gene is TRBJ2-1, the V gene TRBV13; TRBD2 is a possible D gene (5 bases). The CDR3 loop spans 14 amino acids. Germline V gene data show CDR1 as PRHDT and CDR2 as FYEKMQ (reference sequence). With 5 bases removed from V and 5 bases from J, the gap between germline ends came to 13 bases. Together with reference TRBV13 and TRBJ2-1, the CDR3 gives the full variable domain: AAGVIQSPRHLIKEKRETATLKCYPIPRHDTVYWYQQGPGQDPQFLISFYEKMQSDKGSIPDRFSAQQFSDYHSELNMSSLELGDSALYFCASSPTWGDNEQFFGPGTRLTVL.

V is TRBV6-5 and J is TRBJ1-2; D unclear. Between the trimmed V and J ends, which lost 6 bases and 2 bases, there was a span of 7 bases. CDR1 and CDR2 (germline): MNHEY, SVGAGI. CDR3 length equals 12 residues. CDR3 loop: CASRQINYGYTF. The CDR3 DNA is TGTGCCAGCAGGCAGATCAACTATGGCTACACCTTC.

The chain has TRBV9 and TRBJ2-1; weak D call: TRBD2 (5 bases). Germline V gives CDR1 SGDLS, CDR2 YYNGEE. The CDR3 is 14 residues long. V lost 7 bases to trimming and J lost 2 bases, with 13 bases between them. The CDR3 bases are TGTGCCAGCGCCCGAGGGCAGCCCTACAATGAGCAGTTCTTC. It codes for CASARGQPYNEQFF.